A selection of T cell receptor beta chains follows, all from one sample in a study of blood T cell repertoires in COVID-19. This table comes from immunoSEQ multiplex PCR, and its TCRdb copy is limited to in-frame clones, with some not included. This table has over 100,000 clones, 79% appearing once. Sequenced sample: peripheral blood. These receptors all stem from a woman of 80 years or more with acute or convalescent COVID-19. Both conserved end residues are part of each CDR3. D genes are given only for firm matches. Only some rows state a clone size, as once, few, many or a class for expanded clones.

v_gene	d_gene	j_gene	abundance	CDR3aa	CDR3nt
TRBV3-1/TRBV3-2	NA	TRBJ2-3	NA	CASSPIPGRQYF	TGTGCCAGCAGCCCGATACCCGGTAGGCAGTATTTT
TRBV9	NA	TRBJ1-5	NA	CASSVGDQPQHF	TGTGCCAGCAGCGTGGGCGATCAGCCCCAGCATTTT
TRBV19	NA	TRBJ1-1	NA	CASSILGANTEAFF	TGTGCCAGTAGTATCCTAGGTGCGAACACTGAAGCTTTCTTT
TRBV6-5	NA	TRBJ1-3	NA	CASSSEGVDTIYF	TGTGCCAGCAGTTCCGAGGGAGTAGACACCATATATTTT
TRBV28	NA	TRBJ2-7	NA	CASSGRALHEQYF	TGTGCCAGCAGTGGGCGCGCCCTCCACGAGCAGTACTTC
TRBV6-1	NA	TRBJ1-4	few	CASSEDGQFFGLFF	TGTGCCAGCAGTGAAGACGGACAGTTTTTTGGTCTGTTTTTT
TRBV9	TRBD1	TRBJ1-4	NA	CASSVGTGSTNEKLFF	TGTGCCAGCAGCGTAGGGACAGGATCGACTAATGAAAAACTGTTTTTT
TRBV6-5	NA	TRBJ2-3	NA	CASSYETQGGTQYF	TGTGCCAGCAGTTACGAGACACAGGGCGGCACGCAGTATTTT
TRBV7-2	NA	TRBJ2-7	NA	CASSLGDNPYEQYF	TGTGCCAGCAGCTTAGGGGACAACCCCTACGAGCAGTACTTC
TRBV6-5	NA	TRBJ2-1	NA	CASSTRSFNEQFF	TGTGCCAGCAGTACACGGAGTTTCAATGAGCAGTTCTTC
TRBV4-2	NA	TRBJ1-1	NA	CASSQVVAGNTEAFF	TGTGCCAGCAGCCAAGTAGTTGCGGGGAACACTGAAGCTTTCTTT
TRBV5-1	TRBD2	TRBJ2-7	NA	CASSLTSGVFLYEQYF	TGCGCCAGCAGCTTGACTAGCGGGGTTTTTCTCTACGAGCAGTACTTC
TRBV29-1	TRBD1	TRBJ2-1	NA	CSVARDRAYNEQFF	TGCAGCGTAGCCCGGGACAGGGCGTACAATGAGCAGTTCTTC
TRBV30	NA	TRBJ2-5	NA	CAWSPGVTETQYF	TGTGCCTGGAGCCCGGGGGTGACCGAGACCCAGTACTTC
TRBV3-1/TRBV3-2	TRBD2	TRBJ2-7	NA	CASSPLAGDVLRQQYF	TGTGCCAGCAGCCCACTAGCGGGAGATGTCCTACGCCAGCAGTACTTC
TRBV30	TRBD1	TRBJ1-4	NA	CAWSIRGLELFF	TGTGCCTGGAGTATTAGGGGGCTGGAACTGTTTTTT
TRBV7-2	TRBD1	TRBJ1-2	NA	CASSLGQGVYGYTF	TGTGCCAGCAGCTTGGGGCAGGGGGTCTATGGCTACACCTTC
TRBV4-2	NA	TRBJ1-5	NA	CASSQDSAVVQPQHF	TGTGCCAGCAGCCAAGACTCAGCGGTCGTTCAGCCCCAGCATTTT
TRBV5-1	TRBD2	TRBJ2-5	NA	CATSGGAGGQETQYF	TGCGCCACCAGCGGGGGGGCGGGGGGCCAAGAGACCCAGTACTTC
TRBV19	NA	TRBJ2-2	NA	CASTSTGSAGELFF	TGTGCCAGTACCTCAACAGGGAGCGCCGGGGAGCTGTTTTTT
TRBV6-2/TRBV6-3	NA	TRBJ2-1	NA	CASSTRTTGYNEQFF	TGTGCCAGCAGTACGCGGACCACAGGTTACAATGAGCAGTTCTTC
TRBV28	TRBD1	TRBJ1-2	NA	CACGREGAVDYGYTF	TGTGCCTGCGGCCGGGAGGGGGCTGTGGACTATGGCTACACCTTC
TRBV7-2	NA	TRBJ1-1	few	CASSFGTGGTEAFF	TGTGCCAGCAGCTTCGGTACGGGGGGGACTGAAGCTTTCTTT
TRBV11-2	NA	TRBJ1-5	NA	CASSLDHWSHRRQPQHF	TGTGCCAGCAGCTTAGATCACTGGTCTCATCGTAGACAGCCCCAGCATTTT
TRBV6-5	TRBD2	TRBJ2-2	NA	CASRTSGGDTGELFF	TGTGCCAGCAGAACTAGCGGGGGGGACACCGGGGAGCTGTTTTTT
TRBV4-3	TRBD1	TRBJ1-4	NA	CASSQDRGQGILFF	TGCGCCAGCAGCCAAGATAGGGGACAGGGAATACTGTTTTTT
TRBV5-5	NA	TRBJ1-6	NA	CASSLVGEPLHF	TGTGCCAGCAGCTTGGTAGGGGAACCCCTCCACTTT
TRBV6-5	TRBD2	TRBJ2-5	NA	CASGRGSGEETQYF	TGTGCCAGCGGGAGGGGTTCGGGGGAAGAGACCCAGTACTTC
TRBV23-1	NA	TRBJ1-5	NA	CASSQVDSLDGNQPQHF	TGCGCCAGCAGTCAAGTAGACAGCTTAGATGGCAATCAGCCCCAGCATTTT
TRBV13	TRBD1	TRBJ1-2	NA	CASSFPGGRAYGYTF	TGTGCCAGCAGCTTCCCAGGGGGTAGGGCCTATGGCTACACCTTC
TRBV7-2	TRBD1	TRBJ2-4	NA	CASSLLTDRAIIQYF	TGTGCCAGCAGCCTCTTAACCGACAGGGCCATCATTCAGTACTTC